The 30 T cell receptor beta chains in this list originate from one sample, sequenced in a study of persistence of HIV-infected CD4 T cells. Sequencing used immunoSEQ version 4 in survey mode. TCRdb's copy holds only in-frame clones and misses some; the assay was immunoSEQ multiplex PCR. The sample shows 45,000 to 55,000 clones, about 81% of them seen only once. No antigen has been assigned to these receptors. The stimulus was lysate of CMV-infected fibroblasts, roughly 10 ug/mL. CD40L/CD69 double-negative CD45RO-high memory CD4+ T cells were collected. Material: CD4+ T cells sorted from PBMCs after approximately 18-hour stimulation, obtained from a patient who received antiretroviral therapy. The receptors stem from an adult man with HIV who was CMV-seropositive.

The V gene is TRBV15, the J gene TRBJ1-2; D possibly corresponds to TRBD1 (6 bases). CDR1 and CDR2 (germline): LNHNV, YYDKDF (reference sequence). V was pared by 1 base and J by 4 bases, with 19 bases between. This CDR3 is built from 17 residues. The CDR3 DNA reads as TGTGCCACCAGCAGAGTAGGGGCAGGGGCCCTCTTCTATGGCTACACCTTC. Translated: CATSRVGAGALFYGYTF.

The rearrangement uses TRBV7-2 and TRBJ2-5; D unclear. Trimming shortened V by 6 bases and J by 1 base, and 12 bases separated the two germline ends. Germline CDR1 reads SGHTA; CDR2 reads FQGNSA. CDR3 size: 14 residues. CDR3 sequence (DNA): TGTGCCAGCAGGTATTCGGTGGCCCAAGAGACCCAGTACTTC. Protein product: CASRYSVAQETQYF.

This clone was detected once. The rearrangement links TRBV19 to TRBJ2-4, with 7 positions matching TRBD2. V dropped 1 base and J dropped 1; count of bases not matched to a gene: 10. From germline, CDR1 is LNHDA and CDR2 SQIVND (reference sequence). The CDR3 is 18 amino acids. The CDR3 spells CASSIAWEGMGAKNIQYF. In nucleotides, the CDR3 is TGTGCCAGTAGTATAGCGTGGGAGGGGATGGGGGCCAAAAACATTCAGTACTTC.

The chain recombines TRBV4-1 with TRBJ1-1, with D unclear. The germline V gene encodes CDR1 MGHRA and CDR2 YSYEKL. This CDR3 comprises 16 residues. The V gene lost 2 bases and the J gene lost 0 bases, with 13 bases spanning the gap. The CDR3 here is CASSQPSTPVNTEAFF. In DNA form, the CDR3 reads TGCGCCAGCAGCCAACCGTCAACCCCAGTGAACACTGAAGCTTTCTTT.

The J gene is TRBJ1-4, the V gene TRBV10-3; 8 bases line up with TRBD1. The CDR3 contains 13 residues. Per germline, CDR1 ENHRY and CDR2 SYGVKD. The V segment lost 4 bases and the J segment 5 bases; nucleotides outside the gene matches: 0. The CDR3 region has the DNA TGTGCCATCAGTGGACAGGGGAATGAAAAACTGTTTTTT. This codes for CAISGQGNEKLFF.

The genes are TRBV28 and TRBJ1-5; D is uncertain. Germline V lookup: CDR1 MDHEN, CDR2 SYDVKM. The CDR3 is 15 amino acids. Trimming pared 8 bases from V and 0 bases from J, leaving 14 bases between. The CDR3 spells CASFQGGFSNQPQHF. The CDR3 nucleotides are TGTGCCAGCTTCCAAGGAGGGTTTAGCAATCAGCCCCAGCATTTT.

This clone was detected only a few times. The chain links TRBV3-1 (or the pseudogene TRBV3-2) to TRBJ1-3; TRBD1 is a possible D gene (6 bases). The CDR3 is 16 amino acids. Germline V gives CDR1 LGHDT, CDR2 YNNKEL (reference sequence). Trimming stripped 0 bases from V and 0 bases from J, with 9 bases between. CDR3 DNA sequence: TGTGCCAGCAGCCAAGAAGACAGGTTCTCTGGAAACACCATATATTTT. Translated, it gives CASSQEDRFSGNTIYF.

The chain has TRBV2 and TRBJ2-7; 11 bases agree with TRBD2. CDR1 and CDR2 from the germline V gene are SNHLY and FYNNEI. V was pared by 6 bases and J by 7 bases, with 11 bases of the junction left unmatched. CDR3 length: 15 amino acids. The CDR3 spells CASSRLAGRAIEQYF. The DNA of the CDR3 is TGTGCCAGCAGCCGACTAGCGGGGCGCGCTATTGAGCAGTACTTC.

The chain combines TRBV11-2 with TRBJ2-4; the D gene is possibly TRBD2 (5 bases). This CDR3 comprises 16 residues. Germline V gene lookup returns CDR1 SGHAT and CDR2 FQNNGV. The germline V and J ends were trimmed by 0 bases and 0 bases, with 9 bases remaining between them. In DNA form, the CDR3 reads TGTGCCAGCAGCTTAGATGCGGGTTTAGCCAAAAACATTCAGTACTTC. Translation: CASSLDAGLAKNIQYF.

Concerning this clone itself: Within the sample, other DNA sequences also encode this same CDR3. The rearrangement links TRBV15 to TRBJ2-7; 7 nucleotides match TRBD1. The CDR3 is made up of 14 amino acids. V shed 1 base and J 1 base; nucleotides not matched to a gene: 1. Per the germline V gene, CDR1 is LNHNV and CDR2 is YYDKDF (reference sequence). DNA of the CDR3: TGTGCCACCAGCAGAGGGGGACAGTCCTACGAGCAGTACTTC. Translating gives CATSRGGQSYEQYF.

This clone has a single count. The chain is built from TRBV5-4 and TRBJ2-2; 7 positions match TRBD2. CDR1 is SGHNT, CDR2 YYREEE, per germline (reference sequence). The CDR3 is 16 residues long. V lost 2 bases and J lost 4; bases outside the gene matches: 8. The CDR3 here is CASSFPRGSGTGELFF. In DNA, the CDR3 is TGTGCCAGCAGCTTTCCCCGCGGGAGTGGCACCGGGGAGCTGTTTTTT.

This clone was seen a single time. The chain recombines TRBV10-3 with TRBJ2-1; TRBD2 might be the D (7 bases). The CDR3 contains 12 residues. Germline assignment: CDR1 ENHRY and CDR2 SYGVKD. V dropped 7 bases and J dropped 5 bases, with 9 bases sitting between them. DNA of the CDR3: TGTGCCATCAAGGGGGGGGACAATGAGCAGTTCTTC. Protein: CAIKGGDNEQFF.

The CDR3 loop is CASSYSGGRYGYTF. CDR3 sequence (DNA): TGTGCCAGCAGTTACTCGGGGGGACGGTATGGCTACACCTTC. This chain joins TRBV6-6 and TRBJ1-2, with a possible D match to TRBD1 (5 bases). Trimming removed 0 bases at V and 5 bases at J, with 10 bases between. Germline loops: CDR1 MNHNY, CDR2 SVGAGI (reference sequence). This CDR3 region has 14 residues.

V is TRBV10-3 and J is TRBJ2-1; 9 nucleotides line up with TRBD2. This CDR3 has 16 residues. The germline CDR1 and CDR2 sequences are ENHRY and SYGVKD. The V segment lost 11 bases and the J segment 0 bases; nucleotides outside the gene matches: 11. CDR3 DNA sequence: TGTGCCTCGGCTAGCGGGAAGACGATCTCCTACAATGAGCAGTTCTTC. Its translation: CASASGKTISYNEQFF.

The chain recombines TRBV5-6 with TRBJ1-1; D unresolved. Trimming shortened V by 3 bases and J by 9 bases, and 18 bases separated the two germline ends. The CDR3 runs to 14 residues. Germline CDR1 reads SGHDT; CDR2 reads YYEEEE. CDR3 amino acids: CASSSWTAPAKAFF. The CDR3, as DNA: TGTGCCAGCAGCTCGTGGACGGCCCCCGCCAAAGCTTTCTTT.

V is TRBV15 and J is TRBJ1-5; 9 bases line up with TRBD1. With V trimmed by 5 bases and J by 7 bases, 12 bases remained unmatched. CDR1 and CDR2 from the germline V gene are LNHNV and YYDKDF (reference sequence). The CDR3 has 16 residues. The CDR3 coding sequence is TGTGCCACCAGCGGCGGGGGGACAGGGATAAGGCAGCCCCAGCATTTT. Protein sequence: CATSGGGTGIRQPQHF.

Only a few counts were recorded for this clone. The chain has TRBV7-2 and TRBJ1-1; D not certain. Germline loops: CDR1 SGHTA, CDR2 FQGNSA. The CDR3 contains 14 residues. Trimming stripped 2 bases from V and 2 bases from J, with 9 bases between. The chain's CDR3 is CASSLSSINTEAFF. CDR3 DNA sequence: TGTGCCAGCAGCTTAAGCAGTATCAACACTGAAGCTTTCTTT.

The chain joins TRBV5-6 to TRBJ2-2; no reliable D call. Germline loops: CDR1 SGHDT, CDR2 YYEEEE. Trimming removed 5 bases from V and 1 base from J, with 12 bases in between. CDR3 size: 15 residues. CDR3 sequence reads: CASRSMTVNTGELFF. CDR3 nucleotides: TGTGCCAGCAGGTCGATGACGGTGAACACCGGGGAGCTGTTTTTT.

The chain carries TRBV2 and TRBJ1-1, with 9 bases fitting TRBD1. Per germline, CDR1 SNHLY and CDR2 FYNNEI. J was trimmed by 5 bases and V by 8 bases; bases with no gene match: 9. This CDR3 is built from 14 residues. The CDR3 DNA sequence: TGTGCCAGCGGGGGGACAGGGCTGGAGACTGAAGCTTTCTTT. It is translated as CASGGTGLETEAFF.

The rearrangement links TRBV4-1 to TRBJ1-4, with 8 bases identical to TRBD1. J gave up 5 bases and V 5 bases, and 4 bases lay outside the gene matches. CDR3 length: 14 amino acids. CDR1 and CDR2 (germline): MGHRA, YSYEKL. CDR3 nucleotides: TGCGCCAGCAGCTCGGACAGGGCCAATGAAAAACTGTTTTTT. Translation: CASSSDRANEKLFF.

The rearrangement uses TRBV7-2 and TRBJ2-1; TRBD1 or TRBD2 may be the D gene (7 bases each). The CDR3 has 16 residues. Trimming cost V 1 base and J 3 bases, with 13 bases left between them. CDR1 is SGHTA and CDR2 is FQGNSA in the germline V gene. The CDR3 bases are TGTGCCAGCAGCTTAGGACAGGGCGGGGGCTACAATGAGCAGTTCTTC. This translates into CASSLGQGGGYNEQFF.

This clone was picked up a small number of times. CDR3 sequence reads: CAMHPGQGNSPLHF. The CDR3 bases are TGTGCCATGCATCCGGGACAGGGAAATTCACCCCTCCACTTT. The chain joins TRBV10-3 to TRBJ1-6, with 9 bases fitting TRBD1. The CDR3 covers 14 residues. Germline V gene data show CDR1 as ENHRY and CDR2 as SYGVKD. Trimming cost V 9 bases and J 7 bases; bases outside gene matches: 7.

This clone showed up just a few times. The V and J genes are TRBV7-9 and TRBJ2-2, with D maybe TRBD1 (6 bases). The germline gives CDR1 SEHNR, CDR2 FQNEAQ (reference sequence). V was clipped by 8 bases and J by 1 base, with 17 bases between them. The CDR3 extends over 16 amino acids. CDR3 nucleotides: TGTGCCAGCGCCCGAACCCGGACAGTGAACACCGGGGAGCTGTTTTTT. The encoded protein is CASARTRTVNTGELFF. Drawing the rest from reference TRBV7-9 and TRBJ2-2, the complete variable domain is DTGVSQNPRHKITKRGQNVTFRCDPISEHNRLYWYRQTLGQGPEFLTYFQNEAQLEKSRLLSDRFSAERPKGSFSTLEIQRTEQGDSAMYLCASARTRTVNTGELFFGEGSRLTVL.

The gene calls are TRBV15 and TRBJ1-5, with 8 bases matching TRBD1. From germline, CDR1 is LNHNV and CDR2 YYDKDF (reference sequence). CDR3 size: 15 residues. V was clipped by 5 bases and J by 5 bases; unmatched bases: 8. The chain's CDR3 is CATSGTGWGHQPQHF. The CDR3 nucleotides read TGTGCCACCAGCGGGACAGGTTGGGGACATCAGCCCCAGCATTTT.

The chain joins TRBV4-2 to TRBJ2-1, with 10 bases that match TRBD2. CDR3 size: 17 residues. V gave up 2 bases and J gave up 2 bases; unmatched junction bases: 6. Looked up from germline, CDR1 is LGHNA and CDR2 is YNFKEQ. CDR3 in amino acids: CASSQRGLADTYNEQFF. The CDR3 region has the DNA TGTGCCAGCAGCCAACGCGGACTAGCGGATACCTACAATGAGCAGTTCTTC.

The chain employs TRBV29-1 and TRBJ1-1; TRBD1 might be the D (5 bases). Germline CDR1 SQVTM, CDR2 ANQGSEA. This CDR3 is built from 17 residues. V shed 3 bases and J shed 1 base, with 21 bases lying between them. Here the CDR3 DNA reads TGCAGCGTTGAGGGACTAACAGGTTTTAACACGAACACTGAAGCTTTCTTT. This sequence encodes CSVEGLTGFNTNTEAFF.

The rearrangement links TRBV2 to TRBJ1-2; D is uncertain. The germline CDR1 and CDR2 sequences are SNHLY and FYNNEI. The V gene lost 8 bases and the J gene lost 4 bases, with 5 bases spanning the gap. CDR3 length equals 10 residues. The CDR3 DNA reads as TGTGCCAGCGGGTCCTATGGCTACACCTTC. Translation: CASGSYGYTF.

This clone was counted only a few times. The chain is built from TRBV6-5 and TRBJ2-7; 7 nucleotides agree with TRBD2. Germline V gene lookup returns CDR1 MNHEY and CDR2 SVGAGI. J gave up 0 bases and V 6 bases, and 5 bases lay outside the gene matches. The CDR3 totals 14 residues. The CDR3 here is CASRASGSSYEQYF. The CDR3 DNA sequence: TGTGCCAGCAGGGCTAGCGGCAGCTCCTACGAGCAGTACTTC.

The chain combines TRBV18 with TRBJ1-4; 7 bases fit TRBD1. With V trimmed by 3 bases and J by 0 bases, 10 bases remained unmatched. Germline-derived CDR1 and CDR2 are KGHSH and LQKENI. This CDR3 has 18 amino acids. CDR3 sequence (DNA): TGTGCCAGCTCACCGGAGACAGGGTTTGGCGCAACTAATGAAAAACTGTTTTTT. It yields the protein CASSPETGFGATNEKLFF.

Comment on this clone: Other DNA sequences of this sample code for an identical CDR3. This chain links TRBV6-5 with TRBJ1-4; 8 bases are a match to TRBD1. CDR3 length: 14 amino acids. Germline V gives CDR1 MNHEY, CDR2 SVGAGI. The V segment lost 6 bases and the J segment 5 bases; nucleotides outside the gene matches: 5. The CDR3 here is CASRRDRSNEKLFF. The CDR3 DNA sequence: TGTGCCAGCAGGAGGGACAGGTCCAATGAAAAACTGTTTTTT.